This TCR beta chain was captured by sequencing in a study of shared clonotypes between healthy human individuals. J was trimmed by 4 bases and V by 3 bases; bases with no gene match: 5. The CDR3 loop spans 15 amino acids. The germline V gene has CDR1 SNHLY and CDR2 FYNNEI. In the study's own analysis: In the immunoSEQ data, sequences were junction-only and lacked quality scores, so filtering differed. The repertoire was sequenced with immunoSEQ multiplex PCR; TCRdb's copy has only in-frame clones and lacks some. That table gives V, J and clone size, and the DNA gave D and trimming. This sample yields 2 million to 3 million clones, of which over 85% are seen a single time; 0.36% belongs to the top ten.

The V gene is TRBV2, the J gene TRBJ1-3; 8 bases match TRBD1. The receptor was derived from a man aged 18 to 35 in good health. Some clones in this sample may be carry-over from other donors' samples. Sequencing used naive CD4+ T cells from PBMCs. Subset meaning: CD45RA+ positively selected. The CDR3 region has the DNA TGTGCCAGCAGTGAGCAGGGGGCGCCCGGAAACACCATATATTTT. Translation gives CASSEQGAPGNTIYF.